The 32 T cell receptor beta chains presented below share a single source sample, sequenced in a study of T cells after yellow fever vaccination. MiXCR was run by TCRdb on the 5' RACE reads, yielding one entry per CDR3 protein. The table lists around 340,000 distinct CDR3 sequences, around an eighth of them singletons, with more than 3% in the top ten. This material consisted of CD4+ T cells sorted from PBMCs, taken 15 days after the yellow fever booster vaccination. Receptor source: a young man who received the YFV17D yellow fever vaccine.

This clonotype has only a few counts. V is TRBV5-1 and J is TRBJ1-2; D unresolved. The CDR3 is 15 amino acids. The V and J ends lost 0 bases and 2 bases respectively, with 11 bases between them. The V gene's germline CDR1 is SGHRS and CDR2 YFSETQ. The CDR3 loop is CASSLVGSYNYGYTF. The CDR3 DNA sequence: TGCGCCAGCAGCTTGGTAGGGTCCTACAACTATGGCTACACCTTC.

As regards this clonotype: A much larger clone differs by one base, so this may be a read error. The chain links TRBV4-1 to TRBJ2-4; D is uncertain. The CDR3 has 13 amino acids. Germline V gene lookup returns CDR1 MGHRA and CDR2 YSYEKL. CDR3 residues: CASSPNRDDILYF. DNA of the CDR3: TGCGCCAGCAGCCCCAACCGTGATGACATTCTGTACTTC.

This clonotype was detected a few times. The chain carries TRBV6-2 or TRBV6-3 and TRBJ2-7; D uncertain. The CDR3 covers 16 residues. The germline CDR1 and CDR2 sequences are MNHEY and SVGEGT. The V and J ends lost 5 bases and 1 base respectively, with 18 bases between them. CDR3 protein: CASSQLSTSVSYEQYV. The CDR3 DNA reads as TGTGCCAGCAGTCAGCTTTCCACGTCGGTTTCCTACGAGCAGTACGTC.

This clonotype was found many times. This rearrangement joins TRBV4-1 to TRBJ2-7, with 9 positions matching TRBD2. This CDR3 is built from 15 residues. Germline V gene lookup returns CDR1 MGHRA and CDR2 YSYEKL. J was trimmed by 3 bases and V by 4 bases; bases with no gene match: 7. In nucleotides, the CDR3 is TGCGCCAGCAGCCGAACAGCGGGGGGCCACTACGAGCAGTACTTC. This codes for CASSRTAGGHYEQYF.

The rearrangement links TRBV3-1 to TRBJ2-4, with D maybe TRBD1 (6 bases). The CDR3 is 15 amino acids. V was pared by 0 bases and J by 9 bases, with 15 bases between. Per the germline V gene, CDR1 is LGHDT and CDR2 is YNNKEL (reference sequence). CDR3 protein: CASSQDFQGSAIQYF. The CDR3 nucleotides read TGTGCCAGCAGCCAAGATTTCCAGGGGTCGGCCATTCAGTACTTC.

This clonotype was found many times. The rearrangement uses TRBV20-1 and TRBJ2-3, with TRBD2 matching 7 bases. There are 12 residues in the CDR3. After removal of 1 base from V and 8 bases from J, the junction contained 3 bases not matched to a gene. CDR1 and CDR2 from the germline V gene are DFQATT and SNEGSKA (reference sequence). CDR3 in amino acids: CSARGGEGTQYF. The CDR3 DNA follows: TGCAGTGCTAGAGGGGGGGAGGGTACGCAGTATTTT.

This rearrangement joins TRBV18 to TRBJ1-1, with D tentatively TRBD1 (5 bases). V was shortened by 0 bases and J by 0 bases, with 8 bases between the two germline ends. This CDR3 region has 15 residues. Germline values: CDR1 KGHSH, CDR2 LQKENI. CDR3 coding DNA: TGTGCCAGCTCACCACCGGGACTGGTGAACACTGAAGCTTTCTTT. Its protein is CASSPPGLVNTEAFF.

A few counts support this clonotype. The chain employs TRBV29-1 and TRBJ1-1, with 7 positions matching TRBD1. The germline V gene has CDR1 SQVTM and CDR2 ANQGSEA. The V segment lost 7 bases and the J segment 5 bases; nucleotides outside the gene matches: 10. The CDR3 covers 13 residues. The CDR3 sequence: CSAEGGPGTEAFF. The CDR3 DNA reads TGCAGCGCCGAAGGGGGCCCTGGGACTGAAGCTTTCTTT.

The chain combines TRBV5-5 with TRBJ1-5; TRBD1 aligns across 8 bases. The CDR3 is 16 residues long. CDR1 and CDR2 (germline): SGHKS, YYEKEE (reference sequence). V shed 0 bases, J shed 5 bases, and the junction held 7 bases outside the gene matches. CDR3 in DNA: TGTGCCAGCAGCTTGGCCGGCAGGGGGCTAGATCAGCCCCAGCATTTT. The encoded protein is CASSLAGRGLDQPQHF.

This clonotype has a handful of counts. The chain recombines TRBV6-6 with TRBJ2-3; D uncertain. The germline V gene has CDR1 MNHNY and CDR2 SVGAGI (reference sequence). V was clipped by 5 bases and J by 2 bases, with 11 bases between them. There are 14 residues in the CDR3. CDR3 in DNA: TGTGCCAGCAGTCTGGGCGCAGACACAGATACGCAGTATTTT. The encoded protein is CASSLGADTDTQYF.

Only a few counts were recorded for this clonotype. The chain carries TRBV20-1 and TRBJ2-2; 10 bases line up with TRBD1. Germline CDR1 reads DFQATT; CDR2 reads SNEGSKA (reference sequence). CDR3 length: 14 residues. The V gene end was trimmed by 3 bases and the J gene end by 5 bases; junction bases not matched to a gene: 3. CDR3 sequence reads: CSARGDRGTGELFF. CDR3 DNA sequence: TGCAGTGCTAGGGGGGACAGGGGAACCGGGGAGCTGTTTTTT.

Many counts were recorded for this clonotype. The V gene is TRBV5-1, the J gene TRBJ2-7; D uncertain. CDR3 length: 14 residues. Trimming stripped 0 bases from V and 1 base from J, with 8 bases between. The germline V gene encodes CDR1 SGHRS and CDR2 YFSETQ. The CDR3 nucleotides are TGCGCCAGCAGCTTGGACAGCGATTCCTACGAGCAGTACTTC. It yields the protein CASSLDSDSYEQYF.

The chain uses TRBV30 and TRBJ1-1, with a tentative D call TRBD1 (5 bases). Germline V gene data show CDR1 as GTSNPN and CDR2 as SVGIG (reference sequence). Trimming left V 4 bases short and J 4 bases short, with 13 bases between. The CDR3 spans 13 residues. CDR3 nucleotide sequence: TGTGCCTGGACCCGAGGGGCGATCACTGAAGCTTTCTTT. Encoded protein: CAWTRGAITEAFF.

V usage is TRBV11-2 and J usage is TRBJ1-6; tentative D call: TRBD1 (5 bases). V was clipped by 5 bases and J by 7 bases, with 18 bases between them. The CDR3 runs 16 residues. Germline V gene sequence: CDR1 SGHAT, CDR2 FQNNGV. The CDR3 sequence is CASSPELGRFNSPLHF. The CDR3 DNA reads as TGTGCCAGCAGCCCAGAGCTGGGACGGTTCAATTCACCCCTCCACTTT.

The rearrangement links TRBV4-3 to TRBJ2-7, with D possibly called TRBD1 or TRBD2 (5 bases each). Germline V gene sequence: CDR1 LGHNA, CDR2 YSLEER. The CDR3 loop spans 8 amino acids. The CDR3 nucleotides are TGCGCCTCAAGGTGGGGGAAGGTC. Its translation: CASRWGKV.

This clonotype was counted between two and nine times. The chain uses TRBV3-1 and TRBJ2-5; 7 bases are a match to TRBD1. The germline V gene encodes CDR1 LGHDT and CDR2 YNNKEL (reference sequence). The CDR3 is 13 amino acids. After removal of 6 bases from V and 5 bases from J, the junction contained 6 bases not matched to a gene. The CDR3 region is CASRHRGEETQYF. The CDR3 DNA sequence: TGTGCCAGCAGGCACAGGGGTGAGGAGACCCAGTACTTC.

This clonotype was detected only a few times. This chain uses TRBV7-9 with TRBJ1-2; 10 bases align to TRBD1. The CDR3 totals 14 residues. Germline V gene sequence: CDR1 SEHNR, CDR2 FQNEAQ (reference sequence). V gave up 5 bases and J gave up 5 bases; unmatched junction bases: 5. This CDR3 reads CASSTRTGGYGYTF. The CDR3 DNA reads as TGTGCCAGCAGCACCCGGACAGGGGGGTATGGCTACACCTTC.

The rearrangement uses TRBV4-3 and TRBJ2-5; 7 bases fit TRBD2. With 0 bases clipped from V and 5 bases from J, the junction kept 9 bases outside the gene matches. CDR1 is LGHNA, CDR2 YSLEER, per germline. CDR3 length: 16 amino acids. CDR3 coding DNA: TGCGCCAGCAGCCAAGAGCCGACTAGGGAGGGGGAGACCCAGTACTTC. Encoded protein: CASSQEPTREGETQYF.

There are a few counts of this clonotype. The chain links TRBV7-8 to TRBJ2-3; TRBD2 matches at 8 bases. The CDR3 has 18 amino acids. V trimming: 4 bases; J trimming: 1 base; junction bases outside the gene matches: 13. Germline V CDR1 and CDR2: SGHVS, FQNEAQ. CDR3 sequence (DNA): TGTGCCAGCAGCTCCCCACACCGAACTAGCGGAGGCACAGATACGCAGTATTTT. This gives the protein CASSSPHRTSGGTDTQYF.

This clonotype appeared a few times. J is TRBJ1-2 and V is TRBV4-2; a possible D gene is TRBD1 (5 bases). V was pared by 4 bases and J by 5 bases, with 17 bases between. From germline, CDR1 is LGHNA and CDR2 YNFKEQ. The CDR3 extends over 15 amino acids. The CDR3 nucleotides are TGTGCCAGCAGCCTTGAGGTGTCAGGGAGGTATGGCTACACCTTC. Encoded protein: CASSLEVSGRYGYTF.

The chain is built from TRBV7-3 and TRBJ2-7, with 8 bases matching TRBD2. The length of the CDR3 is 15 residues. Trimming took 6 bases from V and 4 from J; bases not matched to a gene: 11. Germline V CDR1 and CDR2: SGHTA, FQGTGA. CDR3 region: CASRDPGGPRYEQYV. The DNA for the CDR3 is TGTGCCAGCAGGGACCCGGGGGGGCCACGATACGAGCAGTACGTC.

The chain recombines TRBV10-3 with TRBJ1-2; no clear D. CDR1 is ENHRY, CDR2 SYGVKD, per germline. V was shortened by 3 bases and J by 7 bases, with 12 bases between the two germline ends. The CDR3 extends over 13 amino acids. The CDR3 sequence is CAISDPGRGGYTF. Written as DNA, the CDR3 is TGTGCCATCAGTGACCCAGGACGGGGTGGCTACACCTTC.

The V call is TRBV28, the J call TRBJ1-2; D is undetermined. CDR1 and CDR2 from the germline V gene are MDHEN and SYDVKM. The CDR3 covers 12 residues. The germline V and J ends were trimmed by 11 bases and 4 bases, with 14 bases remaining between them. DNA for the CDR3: TGTGCCGTCCGACGGGAAGTCTATGGCTACACCTTC. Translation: CAVRREVYGYTF.

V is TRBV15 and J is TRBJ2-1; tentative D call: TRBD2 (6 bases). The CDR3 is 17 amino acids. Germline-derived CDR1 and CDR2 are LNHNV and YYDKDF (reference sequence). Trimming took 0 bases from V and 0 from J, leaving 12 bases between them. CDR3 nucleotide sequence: TGTGCCACCAGCAGAGATCCGCGGGATCCCTCCTACAATGAGCAGTTCTTC. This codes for CATSRDPRDPSYNEQFF.

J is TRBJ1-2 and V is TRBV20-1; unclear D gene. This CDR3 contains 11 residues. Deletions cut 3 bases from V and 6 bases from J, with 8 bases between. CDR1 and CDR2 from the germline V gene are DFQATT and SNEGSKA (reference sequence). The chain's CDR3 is CSASKVDGYTF. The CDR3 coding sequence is TGCAGTGCTAGTAAAGTCGATGGCTACACCTTC.

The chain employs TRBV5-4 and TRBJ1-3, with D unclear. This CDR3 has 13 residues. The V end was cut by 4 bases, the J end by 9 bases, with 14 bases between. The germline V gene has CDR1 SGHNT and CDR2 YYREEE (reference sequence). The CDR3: CASSPEKRSTIYF. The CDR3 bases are TGTGCCAGCAGCCCCGAGAAGCGGAGCACCATATATTTT.

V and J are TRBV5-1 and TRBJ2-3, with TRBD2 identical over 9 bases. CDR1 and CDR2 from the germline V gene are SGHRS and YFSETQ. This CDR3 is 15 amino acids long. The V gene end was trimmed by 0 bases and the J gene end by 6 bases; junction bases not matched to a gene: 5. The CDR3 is CASSLGNSGGDTQYF. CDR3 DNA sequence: TGCGCCAGCAGCTTGGGAAATAGCGGGGGTGATACGCAGTATTTT. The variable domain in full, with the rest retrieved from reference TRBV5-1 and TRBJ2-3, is KAGVTQTPRYLIKTRGQQVTLSCSPISGHRSVSWYQQTPGQGLQFLFEYFSETQRNKGNFPGRFSGRQFSNSRSEMNVSTLELGDSALYLCASSLGNSGGDTQYFGPGTRLTVL.

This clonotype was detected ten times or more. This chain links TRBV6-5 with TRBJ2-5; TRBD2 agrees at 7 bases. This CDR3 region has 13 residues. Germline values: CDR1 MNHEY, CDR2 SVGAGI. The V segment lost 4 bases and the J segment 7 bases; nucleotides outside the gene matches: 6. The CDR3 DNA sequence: TGTGCCAGCAGTTCCCCGGGGGGAACGACCCAGTACTTC. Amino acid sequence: CASSSPGGTTQYF.

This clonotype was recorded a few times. For the CDR3, the DNA is TGTGCCAGCAGCCCCACGGTGAACACCGGGGAGCTGTTTTTT. This encodes CASSPTVNTGELFF. The chain has TRBV7-7 and TRBJ2-2, with D uncertain. V was trimmed by 5 bases and J by 1 base, leaving 8 bases between them. CDR3 length: 14 amino acids. Germline V gene sequence: CDR1 SSHAT, CDR2 FNYEAQ (reference sequence).

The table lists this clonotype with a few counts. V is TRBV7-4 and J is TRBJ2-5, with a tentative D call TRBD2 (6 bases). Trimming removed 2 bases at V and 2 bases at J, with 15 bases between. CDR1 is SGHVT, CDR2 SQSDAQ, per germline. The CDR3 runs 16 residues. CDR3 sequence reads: CASSLTGRGCQETQYF. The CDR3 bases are TGTGCCAGCAGCTTAACGGGGCGGGGATGTCAAGAGACCCAGTACTTC.

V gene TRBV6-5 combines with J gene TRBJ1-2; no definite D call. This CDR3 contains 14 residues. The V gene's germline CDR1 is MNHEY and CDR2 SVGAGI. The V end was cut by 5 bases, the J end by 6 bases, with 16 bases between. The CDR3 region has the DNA TGTGCCAGCAGTCCTTTACCGAGGACTGATGGCTACACCTTC. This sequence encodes CASSPLPRTDGYTF.

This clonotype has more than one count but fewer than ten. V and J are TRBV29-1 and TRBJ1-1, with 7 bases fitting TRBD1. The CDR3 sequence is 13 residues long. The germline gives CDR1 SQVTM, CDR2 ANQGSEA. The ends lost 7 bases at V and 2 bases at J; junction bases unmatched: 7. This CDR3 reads CSGRGQINTEAFF. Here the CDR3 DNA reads TGCAGCGGTCGGGGACAGATAAACACTGAAGCTTTCTTT.